These T cell receptor beta chains were read from a single sample in a study of lymphopenia after photon versus proton radiotherapy. Profiling relied on immunoSEQ multiplex PCR, and the TCRdb table lists in-frame clones only, not all of them. The table lists some 170,000 clones, 70% to 90% of them singletons, with approximately 4.7% in the top ten. This specimen consisted of peripheral blood, obtained from a patient treated with photon-based radiotherapy. These receptors were taken from a man in his forties or fifties with gastric cancer. Both conserved end residues are trimmed from each CDR3. The D gene is left open where the match is weak.

V gene	CDR3 length	D gene	J gene	CDR3 protein
TRBV4-1	13	TRBD1	TRBJ1-5	ASSPNDRDGQPQH
TRBV7-9	11	-	TRBJ1-2	ASSPPGLDGYT
TRBV18	13	-	TRBJ1-2	ASSRGLQQNNGYT
TRBV5-4	12	-	TRBJ2-1	AYTGNPTYNEQF
TRBV6-1	14	TRBD2	TRBJ2-5	ASREGLAAIRETQY
TRBV5-1	12	-	TRBJ2-2	ASTLDPVAGELF
TRBV7-2	14	-	TRBJ1-2	ASSLRPGLSNYGYT
TRBV5-1	13	TRBD1	TRBJ2-3	ASSLEGTGRDTQY
TRBV30	12	-	TRBJ1-5	AWRARGYNQPQH
TRBV11-3	12	TRBD1	TRBJ2-1	ASSSVGTGNEQF
TRBV7-2	14	TRBD1	TRBJ1-3	ASSFTPQGDGNTIY
TRBV5-5	15	-	TRBJ1-2	ASSLARIAGANYGYT
TRBV15	12	-	TRBJ1-1	ATSPPGLNTEAF
TRBV9	12	TRBD1	TRBJ2-5	ASSFGQGEETQY
TRBV19	12	-	TRBJ1-2	ASSMAAGNYGYT
TRBV5-1	15	-	TRBJ2-1	ASSPGASPRVYNEQF
TRBV29-1	12	-	TRBJ2-1	SSKGGTPLDEQF
TRBV7-2	11	-	TRBJ2-7	ASSFFAQYEQY
TRBV5-1	12	-	TRBJ1-2	ASSSYVQGKGYT
TRBV12-5	13	-	TRBJ2-1	ASGLVGKGVDEQF
TRBV30	11	-	TRBJ1-1	AWKTAMNTEAF
TRBV27	14	-	TRBJ1-1	ASSFRYTSLNTEAF
TRBV9	15	-	TRBJ2-1	ASSVGPNDPTLNEQF
TRBV4-1	14	TRBD1	TRBJ1-4	ASSQGEQGAREKLF
TRBV7-9	11	-	TRBJ1-2	ASSLAQSGGYT
TRBV7-9	12	-	TRBJ1-1	ASSLRALNTEAF
TRBV10-3	12	-	TRBJ1-1	AISSTGANTEAF
TRBV12-5	13	-	TRBJ2-3	ASGLGHDSKDTQY
TRBV19	10	TRBD1	TRBJ1-1	ASVQGPAEAF
TRBV19	11	-	TRBJ1-2	ASSLIANYGYT
TRBV18	13	TRBD2	TRBJ2-7	ASSPPGTSDREQY